This TCR beta chain was sequenced for a study of patients and donors after allogeneic stem cell transplantation. From the RT-PCR reads, TCRdb called clonotypes with MiXCR, one entry per CDR3 protein. This sample has 150,000 to 250,000 distinct CDR3 sequences, with 40% to 45% found just once. The CDR3 consists of 13 residues. The ends lost 5 bases at V and 13 bases at J; junction bases unmatched: 12. Germline V gene lookup returns CDR1 GTSNPN and CDR2 SVGIG (reference sequence). This sequence was found in a human donor who was either an allogeneic HSCT recipient or a stem cell or donor lymphocyte infusion donor (not recorded which). It is not recorded whose cells these are; they may come from a transplant donor. The specimen sequenced was blood, either unsorted or a sorted T cell fraction (not recorded which). The chain employs TRBV30 and TRBJ2-3; 10 bases agree with TRBD2. CDR3 DNA: TGTGCCTGGTCCGGGACTAGCGAACTAGCGGAGTATTTT. Its protein product is CAWSGTSELAEYF.